This T cell receptor (beta chain) was captured by sequencing in a study of cytomegalovirus exposure and HLA in healthy donors. The CDR3 length is 16 residues. CDR1 is SGHDN, CDR2 FVKESK, per germline. Trimming took 4 bases from V and 2 from J, leaving 15 bases between them. Primers included in the PCR were 60 Vbeta and 13 Jbeta primers. Libraries were prepared by immunoSEQ multiplex PCR; TCRdb keeps only in-frame clonotypes and omits some of them. Here the sample spans around 70,000 clones, about 67% being singletons. The chain is built from TRBV14 and TRBJ2-1; possibly TRBD1 for D (6 bases). The sequence derives from a human donor in good health. The material sequenced was PBMCs. CDR3 sequence (DNA): TGTGCCAGCAGCCGAGGCCAGGGGATCCCCTACAATGAGCAGTTCTTC. Amino acid sequence: CASSRGQGIPYNEQFF.